One sample yielded the 6 T cell receptor beta chains listed below, sequenced in a study of blood T cell repertoires in COVID-19. The protocol was immunoSEQ multiplex PCR, while the TCRdb copy is restricted to in-frame clones and leaves out a portion. Of more than 100,000 clones listed, 87% are singletons. The sequenced material came from peripheral blood. The receptors shown here come from a man aged 45-65 years in a cohort sampled during active COVID-19.

The chain employs TRBV5-1 and TRBJ1-1; TRBD1 might be the D (5 bases). Germline assignment: CDR1 SGHRS and CDR2 YFSETQ. The CDR3 consists of 12 residues. V shed 4 bases and J shed 7 bases, with 11 bases lying between them. As DNA, the CDR3 is TGCGCCAGCAGCCTAGGACACCGTGAAGCTTTCTTT. Translation: CASSLGHREAFF. Together with reference TRBV5-1 and TRBJ1-1, the CDR3 gives the full variable domain: KAGVTQTPRYLIKTRGQQVTLSCSPISGHRSVSWYQQTPGQGLQFLFEYFSETQRNKGNFPGRFSGRQFSNSRSEMNVSTLELGDSALYLCASSLGHREAFFGQGTRLTVV.

The rearrangement uses TRBV6-2 or TRBV6-3 and TRBJ2-1; D perhaps matches TRBD1 (6 bases). Trimming removed 7 bases from V and 5 bases from J, with 18 bases in between. Germline V gene sequence: CDR1 MNHEY, CDR2 SVGEGT. This CDR3 is 15 amino acids long. CDR3 residues: CASTSSGTFNNEQFF. In nucleotides, the CDR3 is TGTGCCAGCACTTCCTCCGGGACATTTAACAATGAGCAGTTCTTC.

This chain uses TRBV28 with TRBJ2-7; 9 bases fit TRBD1. V was clipped by 4 bases and J by 3 bases; unmatched bases: 4. Germline V gene data show CDR1 as MDHEN and CDR2 as SYDVKM. The CDR3 runs to 14 residues. CDR3 coding DNA: TGTGCCAGCAGTTCTTGGACAGGGGTCTACGAGCAGTACGTC. It codes for CASSSWTGVYEQYV.

The chain joins TRBV7-3 to TRBJ2-5; the match to TRBD1 covers 9 bases. J was trimmed by 5 bases and V by 5 bases; bases with no gene match: 9. Germline-derived CDR1 and CDR2 are SGHTA and FQGTGA. This CDR3 has 15 amino acids. The CDR3 spells CASSPTGGGEETQYF. The CDR3 nucleotides are TGTGCCAGCAGCCCAACAGGGGGCGGGGAGGAGACCCAGTACTTC.

V is TRBV7-2 and J is TRBJ2-2; no reliable D call. The CDR3 length is 12 residues. Trimming took 2 bases from V and 10 from J, leaving 8 bases between them. From germline, CDR1 is SGHTA and CDR2 FQGNSA. The CDR3 bases are TGTGCCAGCAGCTTATCATTGGCGGAGCTGTTTTTT. Protein sequence: CASSLSLAELFF.

J is TRBJ2-1 and V is TRBV14; D is possibly TRBD2 (5 bases). Germline loops: CDR1 SGHDN, CDR2 FVKESK. V gave up 0 bases and J gave up 4 bases, with 7 bases separating them. The CDR3 runs to 14 residues. The CDR3 reads CASSQDTSYNEQFF. The CDR3 bases are TGTGCCAGCAGCCAAGATACTAGTTACAATGAGCAGTTCTTC. Full variable domain (outside the CDR3, taken from reference TRBV14 and TRBJ2-1): EAGVTQFPSHSVIEKGQTVTLRCDPISGHDNLYWYRRVMGKEIKFLLHFVKESKQDESGMPNNRFLAERTGGTYSTLKVQPAELEDSGVYFCASSQDTSYNEQFFGPGTRLTVL.